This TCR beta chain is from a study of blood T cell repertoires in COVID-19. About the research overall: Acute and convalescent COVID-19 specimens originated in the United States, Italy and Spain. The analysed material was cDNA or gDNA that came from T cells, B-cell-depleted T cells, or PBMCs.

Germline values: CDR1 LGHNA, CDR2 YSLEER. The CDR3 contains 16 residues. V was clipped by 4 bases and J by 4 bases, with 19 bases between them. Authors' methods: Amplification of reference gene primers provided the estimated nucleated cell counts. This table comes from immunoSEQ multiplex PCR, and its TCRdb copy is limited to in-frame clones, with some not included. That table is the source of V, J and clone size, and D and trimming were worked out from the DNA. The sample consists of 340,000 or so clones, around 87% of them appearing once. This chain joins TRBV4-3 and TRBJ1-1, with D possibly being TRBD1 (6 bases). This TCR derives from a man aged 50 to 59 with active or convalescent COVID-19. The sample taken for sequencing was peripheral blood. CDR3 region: CASSPNPAGASTEAFF. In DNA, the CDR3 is TGCGCCAGCAGCCCGAACCCAGCAGGGGCGAGCACTGAAGCTTTCTTT.